The clone carrying this TCR beta chain was observed at least ten times. Its antigen is still unknown. One entry per CDR3 protein, called by TCRdb with MiXCR from the RACE reads. The sample yields about 82,000 distinct CDR3 sequences, 6.6% seen once. These data are taken from a study of human T cells and chemical hapten exposure. About the research overall: Throughout the approximately 25-week study, diphenylcyclopropenone was applied weekly to the patients' scalps. Patients were mainly female, each with alopecia areata, totalis or universalis. Patch tests of 0.01% DPC on the upper back were read at 6 days. Study observations and caveats: With patch test score, the counts of PT1 expanded TCRs showed a positive correlation.

V lost 4 bases, J lost 1 base, and 13 bases lay in between. This CDR3 has 15 amino acids. Germline V gives CDR1 SGHTA, CDR2 FQGNSA. Time point reported: patch test 2, 6 weeks after DPC sensitization. The treatment here: therapeutic diphenylcyclopropenone sensitization with weekly scalp DPC. The sample here was whole blood, taken in connection with sensitization to the hapten diphenylcyclopropenone (DPC). V and J are TRBV7-2 and TRBJ1-2; D may be TRBD1 (6 bases). This clonotype originated in a woman in her 30s with alopecia areata. Some clones in this sample may be carry-over from other donors' samples. The CDR3 DNA follows: TGTGCCAGCAGCTACAGGGACCCTCTTAACTATGGCTACACCTTC. Translating gives CASSYRDPLNYGYTF.